Following are 14 T cell receptor beta chains from one sample sequenced in a study of shared clonotypes between healthy human individuals. Assay used: immunoSEQ multiplex PCR; TCRdb lists only in-frame clones, some missing. Of about 1.5 million clones in the sample, around 98% were seen once. The specimen sequenced was naive CD4+ T cells sorted from blood. Subset denoted: CD45RA+ positively selected. These receptors came from a man younger than 40 in good health.

The chain is built from TRBV9 and TRBJ2-1; D might be TRBD2 (6 bases). Germline assignment: CDR1 SGDLS and CDR2 YYNGEE. The CDR3 is 16 amino acids. The V gene lost 6 bases and the J gene lost 0 bases, with 16 bases spanning the gap. This CDR3 is CASTPGDFSSYNEQFF. The CDR3 DNA is TGTGCCAGCACCCCGGGGGACTTCAGCTCCTACAATGAGCAGTTCTTC.

J is TRBJ2-3 and V is TRBV9; D perhaps matches TRBD2 (5 bases). Looked up from germline, CDR1 is SGDLS and CDR2 is YYNGEE. The CDR3 contains 11 residues. Trimming left V 3 bases short and J 8 bases short, with 7 bases between. The CDR3 nucleotides read TGTGCCAGCAGCGCTGGAGGTACGCAGTATTTT. Protein product: CASSAGGTQYF.

In the case of this clone: The same CDR3 also results from other DNA sequences found in this sample. The rearrangement joins TRBV29-1 to TRBJ1-1; D not resolved. The V and J ends lost 5 bases and 1 base respectively, with 5 bases between them. The germline CDR1 and CDR2 sequences are SQVTM and ANQGSEA. This CDR3 comprises 11 residues. The chain's CDR3 is CSVTRNTEAFF. As DNA, the CDR3 is TGCAGCGTTACACGGAACACTGAAGCTTTCTTT.

The V and J genes are TRBV11-2 and TRBJ2-3, with 10 bases identical to TRBD2. CDR1 is SGHAT and CDR2 is FQNNGV in the germline V gene. The CDR3 spans 16 residues. J lost 3 bases, V lost 5 bases, and 8 bases had no gene match. In nucleotides, the CDR3 is TGTGCCAGCAGCCCACATACAGCGGGAGGGACAGATACGCAGTATTTT. It specifies CASSPHTAGGTDTQYF.

This clone came up once. V is TRBV11-2 and J is TRBJ2-3, with 14 bases that match TRBD2. The trim removed 5 bases at V and 3 bases at J, leaving 7 bases unmatched. Germline CDR1 and CDR2: SGHAT and FQNNGV. The CDR3 has 17 amino acids. CDR3: CASSIGTSGSGTDTQYF. The CDR3 region has the DNA TGTGCCAGCAGCATCGGGACTAGCGGGAGTGGGACAGATACGCAGTATTTT.

This chain joins TRBV9 and TRBJ2-7; 8 bases align to TRBD1. Unmatched junction bases numbered 8, after V lost 0 bases and J lost 6 bases. The CDR3 extends over 15 amino acids. Per germline, CDR1 SGDLS and CDR2 YYNGEE. The CDR3 loop is CASSVEGQGGREQYF. The CDR3 DNA sequence: TGTGCCAGCAGCGTAGAAGGACAGGGAGGACGCGAGCAGTACTTC.

V gene TRBV28 combines with J gene TRBJ1-2; D unclear. V lost 1 base to trimming and J lost 4 bases, with 7 bases between them. The CDR3 sequence is 13 residues long. Germline CDR1 reads MDHEN; CDR2 reads SYDVKM. The CDR3 region is CASSLLRPYGYTF. CDR3 bases: TGTGCCAGCAGTTTATTACGACCCTATGGCTACACCTTC.

The table lists this clone with a count of one. This chain uses TRBV6-6 with TRBJ2-1; 9 nucleotides align to TRBD2. CDR3 length: 15 amino acids. Unmatched junction bases numbered 9, after V lost 5 bases and J lost 7 bases. Germline V gives CDR1 MNHNY, CDR2 SVGAGI (reference sequence). In nucleotides, the CDR3 is TGTGCCAGCAGTCCTAGCGGGACCCTAGGGAATGAGCAGTTCTTC. Translating gives CASSPSGTLGNEQFF.

The gene calls are TRBV28 and TRBJ2-7, with TRBD1 matching over 10 bases. Trimming at V came to 8 bases and at J to 3 bases, leaving 10 bases not matched to a gene. The CDR3 sequence is 15 residues long. Germline CDR1 reads MDHEN; CDR2 reads SYDVKM. This CDR3 reads CASVSLGQGGYEQYF. The CDR3 region has the DNA TGTGCCAGCGTTTCTCTAGGACAGGGGGGCTACGAGCAGTACTTC.

V and J are TRBV5-6 and TRBJ2-3, with 13 positions matching TRBD2. The CDR3 extends over 16 amino acids. The V gene's germline CDR1 is SGHDT and CDR2 YYEEEE. After removal of 8 bases from V and 0 bases from J, the junction contained 6 bases not matched to a gene. The CDR3 sequence is CASGTSGTASTDTQYF. CDR3 DNA sequence: TGTGCCAGTGGGACTAGCGGGACTGCTAGCACAGATACGCAGTATTTT.

The genes are TRBV28 and TRBJ1-2, with D unresolved. The CDR3 consists of 13 residues. V dropped 6 bases and J dropped 8 bases, with 16 bases sitting between them. The germline V gene encodes CDR1 MDHEN and CDR2 SYDVKM. In DNA, the CDR3 is TGTGCCAGCAGACCCAACGGGTTGTGGGGCTACACCTTC. Protein: CASRPNGLWGYTF.

V usage is TRBV5-1 and J usage is TRBJ2-7, with 7 bases matching TRBD1. V shed 0 bases, J shed 9 bases, and the junction held 6 bases outside the gene matches. Germline V gene data show CDR1 as SGHRS and CDR2 as YFSETQ. This CDR3 is 13 amino acids long. The CDR3 here is CASSLGGTDRQYF. The CDR3 bases are TGCGCCAGCAGCTTGGGTGGGACAGACAGGCAGTACTTC.

The chain recombines TRBV5-5 with TRBJ2-2, with D perhaps given as TRBD1 or TRBD2 (6 bases each). Trimming took off 2 bases at V and 6 bases at J, with 11 bases between the two ends. The CDR3 runs to 14 residues. The V gene's germline CDR1 is SGHKS and CDR2 YYEKEE (reference sequence). The chain's CDR3 is CASSLGGGAGELFF. CDR3 coding DNA: TGTGCCAGCAGCTTAGGGGGAGGCGCCGGGGAGCTGTTTTTT. Full variable domain (remainder filled in from reference TRBV5-5 and TRBJ2-2): DAGVTQSPTHLIKTRGQQVTLRCSPISGHKSVSWYQQVLGQGPQFIFQYYEKEERGRGNFPDRFSARQFPNYSSELNVNALLLGDSALYLCASSLGGGAGELFFGEGSRLTVL.

The rearrangement uses TRBV19 and TRBJ2-1, with TRBD2 matching over 9 bases. CDR1 LNHDA and CDR2 SQIVND come from the germline V gene (reference sequence). This CDR3 spans 14 amino acids. The V gene end was trimmed by 5 bases and the J gene end by 4 bases; junction bases not matched to a gene: 3. CDR3 loop: CASSRAGGYNEQFF. The CDR3 nucleotides read TGTGCCAGTAGTCGAGCGGGAGGTTACAATGAGCAGTTCTTC.